A selection of T cell receptor beta chains follows, all from one sample in a study of blood T cells in healthy people across ages. One entry per CDR3 protein, called by TCRdb with MiXCR from the 5' RACE reads. The table lists 1.5 million to 2 million distinct CDR3 sequences, under 30% of them singletons, with roughly 8.2% in the top ten. Sequencing input: blood. The receptor set was obtained from a woman aged 30 to 39 in good health. The CDR3 runs from the conserved cysteine through the conserved F or W. D genes are given only for firm matches. Clone size appears in some rows only: once, few, many, or a class for an expanded clone.

CAWVDSSYEQYF	TGTGCCTGGGTCGACAGCTCCTACGAGCAGTACTTC	.	TRBV30	TRBJ2-7	.
CSVEGSLGDSAYEQYF	TGCAGCGTTGAAGGGTCGCTCGGCGACTCTGCCTACGAGCAGTACTTC	.	TRBV29-1	TRBJ2-7	.
CTSSFRQGANTEAFF	TGTACCAGCAGCTTCCGACAGGGCGCGAACACTGAAGCTTTCTTT	TRBD1	TRBV7-2	TRBJ1-1	.
CASRKAGGTGELFF	TGTGCCAGCAGAAAAGCGGGGGGAACCGGGGAGCTGTTTTTT	TRBD2	TRBV11-2	TRBJ2-2	.
CASRLQGIRVNYGYTF	TGTGCCAGCAGGTTACAGGGTATCCGGGTAAACTATGGCTACACCTTC	.	TRBV2	TRBJ1-2	.
CSARDRVGPTDTQYF	TGCAGTGCTAGAGACCGGGTTGGGCCCACAGATACGCAGTATTTT	.	TRBV20-1	TRBJ2-3	.
CATSETGGRTDTQYF	TGTGCCACCAGTGAGACAGGGGGCCGCACAGATACGCAGTATTTT	TRBD1	TRBV24-1	TRBJ2-3	.
CASSHGSYQPQHF	TGTGCCAGCAGCCATGGGTCGTATCAGCCCCAGCATTTT	.	TRBV3-1	TRBJ1-5	.
CASTFSSQGINTEAFF	TGTGCCAGCACCTTCTCAAGCCAGGGGATAAACACTGAAGCTTTCTTT	.	TRBV6-2/TRBV6-3	TRBJ1-1	few
CASSYAGWETQYF	TGTGCCAGCAGTTACGCAGGGTGGGAGACCCAGTACTTC	.	TRBV6-6	TRBJ2-5	few
CASSLAPRGVYEQYF	TGCGCCAGCAGCTTGGCACCGAGGGGGGTCTACGAGCAGTACTTC	.	TRBV5-1	TRBJ2-7	few
CSVSADWETQYF	TGCAGCGTTTCCGCAGACTGGGAGACCCAGTACTTC	.	TRBV29-1	TRBJ2-5	few
CASSSRDSGSYEQYF	TGTGCCAGCAGCTCCCGGGATAGCGGTTCCTACGAGCAGTACTTC	.	TRBV11-2	TRBJ2-7	many
CASSKIGDEKLFF	TGTGCCAGCAGCAAAATCGGAGATGAAAAACTGTTTTTT	.	TRBV7-2	TRBJ1-4	few
CASSLDRGTREQYF	TGCGCCAGCAGCTTGGATCGGGGGACTAGGGAGCAGTACTTC	TRBD2	TRBV5-1	TRBJ2-5	few
CASSFTPGNEQFF	TGTGCCAGCAGTTTCACCCCCGGTAATGAGCAGTTCTTC	.	TRBV27	TRBJ2-1	.
CASSLTSGHGYTF	TGCGCCAGCAGCTTGACTAGCGGTCACGGCTACACCTTC	.	TRBV5-1	TRBJ1-2	.
CASSQDRRRVSYNEQFF	TGTGCCAGCAGCCAAGATAGGAGGAGGGTCTCCTACAATGAGCAGTTCTTC	.	TRBV14	TRBJ2-1	many
CASSLSLAGVETQYF	TGTGCCAGCAGCCTCTCACTAGCGGGAGTAGAGACCCAGTACTTC	TRBD2	TRBV12-3/TRBV12-4	TRBJ2-5	few
CAISDPQDRAEEQYF	TGTGCCATCAGTGACCCGCAGGACCGTGCGGAAGAGCAGTACTTC	.	TRBV10-3	TRBJ2-7	.
CASMQLKGAGYGYTF	TGTGCCAGCATGCAACTTAAAGGAGCTGGGTATGGCTACACCTTC	.	TRBV6-1	TRBJ1-2	.
CASSATGQSGGYTF	TGTGCCAGCAGTGCTACGGGACAAAGCGGAGGCTACACCTTC	.	TRBV25-1	TRBJ1-2	.
CASSLPGREISYEQYF	TGTGCCAGCAGCTTACCCGGGCGAGAGATTTCCTACGAGCAGTACTTC	.	TRBV7-2	TRBJ2-7	few
CASSVGGLGNNEQFF	TGTGCCAGCAGTGTTGGGGGACTCGGAAACAATGAGCAGTTCTTC	.	TRBV2	TRBJ2-1	.
CASKKRELLGDEQFF	TGTGCCAGCAAGAAGAGGGAACTGTTGGGCGATGAGCAGTTCTTC	.	TRBV6-2/TRBV6-3	TRBJ2-1	few
CASSFGGTLQETQYF	TGTGCCAGCAGTTTTGGGGGGACCCTCCAAGAGACCCAGTACTTC	.	TRBV12-3/TRBV12-4	TRBJ2-5	many
CASTSGRIYGYTF	TGTGCCAGCACGTCGGGCAGGATCTATGGCTACACCTTC	.	TRBV2	TRBJ1-2	many
CSVEQAGANTGELFF	TGCAGCGTTGAACAAGCGGGGGCGAACACCGGGGAGCTGTTTTTT	TRBD2	TRBV29-1	TRBJ2-2	few
CASSFRDRGTLTQYF	TGCGCCAGCAGCTTCCGGGACAGGGGAACCCTTACGCAGTATTTT	TRBD1	TRBV5-1	TRBJ2-3	.
CVSSRSGRGEIQYF	TGTGTCAGTAGCCGGAGCGGGAGGGGTGAGATCCAGTACTTC	TRBD2	TRBV7-2	TRBJ2-5	.
CASTLNPRGQTEAFF	TGTGCCAGCACCCTCAACCCCAGGGGGCAGACTGAAGCTTTCTTT	TRBD1	TRBV5-5	TRBJ1-1	few
CASSEETGVEKLFF	TGTGCCAGCAGTGAAGAGACAGGGGTTGAAAAACTGTTTTTT	TRBD1	TRBV2	TRBJ1-4	few